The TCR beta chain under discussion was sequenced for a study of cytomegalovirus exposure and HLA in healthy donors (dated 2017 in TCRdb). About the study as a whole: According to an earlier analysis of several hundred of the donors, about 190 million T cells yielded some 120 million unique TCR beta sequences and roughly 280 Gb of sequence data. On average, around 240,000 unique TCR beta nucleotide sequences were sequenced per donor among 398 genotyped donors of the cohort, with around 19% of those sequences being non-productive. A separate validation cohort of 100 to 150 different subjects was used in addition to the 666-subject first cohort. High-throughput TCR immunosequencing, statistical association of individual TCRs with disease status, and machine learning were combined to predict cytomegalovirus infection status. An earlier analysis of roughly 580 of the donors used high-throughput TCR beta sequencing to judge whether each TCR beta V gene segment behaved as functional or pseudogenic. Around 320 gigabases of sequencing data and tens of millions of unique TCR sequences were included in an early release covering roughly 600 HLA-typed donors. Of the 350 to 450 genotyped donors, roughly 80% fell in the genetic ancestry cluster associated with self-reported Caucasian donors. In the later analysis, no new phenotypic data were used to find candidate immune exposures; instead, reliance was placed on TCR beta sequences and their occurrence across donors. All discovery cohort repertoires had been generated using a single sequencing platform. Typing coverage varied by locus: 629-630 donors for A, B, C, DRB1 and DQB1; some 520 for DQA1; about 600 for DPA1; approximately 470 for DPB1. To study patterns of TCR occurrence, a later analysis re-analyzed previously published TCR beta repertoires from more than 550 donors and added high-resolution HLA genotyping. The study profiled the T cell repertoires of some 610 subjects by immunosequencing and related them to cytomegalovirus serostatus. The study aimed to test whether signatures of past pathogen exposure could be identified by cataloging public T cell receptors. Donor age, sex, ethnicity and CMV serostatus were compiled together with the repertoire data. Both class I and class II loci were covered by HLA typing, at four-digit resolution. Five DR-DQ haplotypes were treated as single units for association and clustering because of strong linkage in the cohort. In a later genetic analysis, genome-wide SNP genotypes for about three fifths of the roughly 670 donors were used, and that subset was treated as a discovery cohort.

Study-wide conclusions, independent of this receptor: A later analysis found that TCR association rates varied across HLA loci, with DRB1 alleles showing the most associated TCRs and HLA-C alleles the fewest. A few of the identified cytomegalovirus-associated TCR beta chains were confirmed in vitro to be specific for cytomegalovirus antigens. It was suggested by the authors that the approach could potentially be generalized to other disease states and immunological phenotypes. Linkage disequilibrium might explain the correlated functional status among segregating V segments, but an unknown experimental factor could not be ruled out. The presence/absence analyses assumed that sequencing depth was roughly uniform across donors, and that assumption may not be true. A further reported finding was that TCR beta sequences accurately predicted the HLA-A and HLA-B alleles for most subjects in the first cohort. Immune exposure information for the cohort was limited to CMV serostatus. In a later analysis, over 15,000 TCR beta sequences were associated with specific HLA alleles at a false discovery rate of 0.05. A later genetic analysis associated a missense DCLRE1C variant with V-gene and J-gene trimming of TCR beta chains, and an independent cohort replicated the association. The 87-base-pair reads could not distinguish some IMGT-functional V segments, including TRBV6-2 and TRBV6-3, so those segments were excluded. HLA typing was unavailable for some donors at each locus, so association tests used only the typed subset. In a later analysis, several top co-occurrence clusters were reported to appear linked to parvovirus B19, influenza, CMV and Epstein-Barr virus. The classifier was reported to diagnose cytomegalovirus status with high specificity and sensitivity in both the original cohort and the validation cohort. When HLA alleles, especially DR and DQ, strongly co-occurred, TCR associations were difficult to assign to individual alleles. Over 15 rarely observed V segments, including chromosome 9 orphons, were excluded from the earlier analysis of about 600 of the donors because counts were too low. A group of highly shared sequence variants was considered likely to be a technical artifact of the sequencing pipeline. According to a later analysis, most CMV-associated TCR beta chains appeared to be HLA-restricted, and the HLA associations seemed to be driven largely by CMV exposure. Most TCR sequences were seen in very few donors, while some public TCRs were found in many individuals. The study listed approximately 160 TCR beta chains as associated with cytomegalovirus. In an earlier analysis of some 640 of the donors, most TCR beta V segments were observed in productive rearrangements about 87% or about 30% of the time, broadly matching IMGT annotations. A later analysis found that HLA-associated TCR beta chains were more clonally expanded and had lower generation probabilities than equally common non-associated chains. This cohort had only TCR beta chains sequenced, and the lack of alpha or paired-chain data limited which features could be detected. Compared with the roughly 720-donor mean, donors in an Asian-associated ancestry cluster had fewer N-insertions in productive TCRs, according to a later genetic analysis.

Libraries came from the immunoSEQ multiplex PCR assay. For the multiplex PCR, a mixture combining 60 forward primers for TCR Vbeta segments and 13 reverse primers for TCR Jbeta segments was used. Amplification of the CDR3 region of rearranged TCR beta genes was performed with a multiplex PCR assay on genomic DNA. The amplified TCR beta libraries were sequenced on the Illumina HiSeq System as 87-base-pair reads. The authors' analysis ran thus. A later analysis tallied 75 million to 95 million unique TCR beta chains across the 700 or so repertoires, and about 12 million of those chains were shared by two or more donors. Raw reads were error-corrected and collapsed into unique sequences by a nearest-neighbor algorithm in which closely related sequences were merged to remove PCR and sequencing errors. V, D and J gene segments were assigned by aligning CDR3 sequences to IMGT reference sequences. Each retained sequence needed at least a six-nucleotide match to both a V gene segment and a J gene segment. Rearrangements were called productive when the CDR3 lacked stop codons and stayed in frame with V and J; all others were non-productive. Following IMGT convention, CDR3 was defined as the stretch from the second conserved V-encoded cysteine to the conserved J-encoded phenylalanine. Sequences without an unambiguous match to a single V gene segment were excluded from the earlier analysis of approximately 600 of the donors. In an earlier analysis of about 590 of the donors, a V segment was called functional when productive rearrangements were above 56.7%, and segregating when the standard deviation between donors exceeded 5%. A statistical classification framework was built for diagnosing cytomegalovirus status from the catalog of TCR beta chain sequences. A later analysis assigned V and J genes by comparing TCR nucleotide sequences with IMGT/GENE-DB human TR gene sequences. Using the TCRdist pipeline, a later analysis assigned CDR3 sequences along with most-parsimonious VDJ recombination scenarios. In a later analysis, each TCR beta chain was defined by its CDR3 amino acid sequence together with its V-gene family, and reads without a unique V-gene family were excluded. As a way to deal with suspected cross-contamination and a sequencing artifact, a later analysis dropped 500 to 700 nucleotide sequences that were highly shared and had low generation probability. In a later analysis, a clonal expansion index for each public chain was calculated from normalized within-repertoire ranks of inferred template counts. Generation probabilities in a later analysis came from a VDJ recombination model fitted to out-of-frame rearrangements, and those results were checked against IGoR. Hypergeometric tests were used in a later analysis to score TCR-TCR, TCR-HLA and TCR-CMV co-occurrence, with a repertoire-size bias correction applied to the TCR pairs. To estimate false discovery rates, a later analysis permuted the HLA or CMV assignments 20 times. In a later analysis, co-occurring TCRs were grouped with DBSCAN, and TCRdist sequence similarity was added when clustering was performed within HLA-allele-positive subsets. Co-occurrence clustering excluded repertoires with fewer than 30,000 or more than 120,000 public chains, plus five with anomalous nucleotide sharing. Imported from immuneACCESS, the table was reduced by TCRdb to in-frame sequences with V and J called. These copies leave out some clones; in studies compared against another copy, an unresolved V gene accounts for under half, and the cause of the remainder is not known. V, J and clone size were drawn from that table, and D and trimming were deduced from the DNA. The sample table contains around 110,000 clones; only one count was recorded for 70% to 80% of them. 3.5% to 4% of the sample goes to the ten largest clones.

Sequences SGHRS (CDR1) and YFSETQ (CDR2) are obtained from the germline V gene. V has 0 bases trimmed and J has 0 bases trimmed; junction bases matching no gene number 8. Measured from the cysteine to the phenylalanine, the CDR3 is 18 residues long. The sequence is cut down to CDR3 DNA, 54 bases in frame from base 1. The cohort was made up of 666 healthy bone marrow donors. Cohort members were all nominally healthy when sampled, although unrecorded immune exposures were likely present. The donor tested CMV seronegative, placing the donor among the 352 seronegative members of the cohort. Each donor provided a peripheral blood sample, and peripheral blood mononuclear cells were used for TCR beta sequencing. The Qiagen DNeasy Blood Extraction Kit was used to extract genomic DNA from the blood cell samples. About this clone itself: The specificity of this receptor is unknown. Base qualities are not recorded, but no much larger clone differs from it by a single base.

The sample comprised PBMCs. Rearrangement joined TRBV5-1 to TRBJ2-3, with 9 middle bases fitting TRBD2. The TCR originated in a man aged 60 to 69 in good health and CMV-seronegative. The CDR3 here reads CASSLGAKLAGSTDTQYF. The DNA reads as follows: TGCGCCAGCAGCTTGGGGGCCAAACTAGCGGGTAGCACAGATACGCAGTATTTT.